The 32 T cell receptor beta chains given below trace back to one sample, sequenced in a study of Ad26.COV2.S vaccination and SARS-CoV-2 variants. Treatment: approximately 18 received Ad26.COV2.S at low or high dose, single or two shots; about five received placebo; per-sample allocation not given. Material that was analyzed had been drawn on day 63 after the first vaccine or placebo injection. Measured with immunoSEQ multiplex PCR; TCRdb has only the in-frame clones, and not every one. The repertoire holds 350,000 to 450,000 clones, with 87% as singletons. This sample comprised peripheral blood, obtained in a trial of Ad26.COV2.S vaccine versus placebo. These receptors were taken from a person aged 18-65 years who received the Ad26.COV2.S COVID-19 vaccine or a placebo.

The V call is TRBV18, the J call TRBJ1-1, with 7 positions matching TRBD1. J lost 1 base, V lost 1 base, and 6 bases had no gene match. Germline V gene data show CDR1 as KGHSH and CDR2 as LQKENI. The CDR3 consists of 16 residues. The CDR3 loop is CASSPQGAIENTEAFF. Written as DNA, the CDR3 is TGTGCCAGCTCACCACAGGGGGCAATAGAGAACACTGAAGCTTTCTTT.

The rearrangement uses TRBV19 and TRBJ1-1; D is ambiguous. This CDR3 is built from 13 residues. Germline assignment: CDR1 LNHDA and CDR2 SQIVND (reference sequence). Trimming removed 1 base at V and 7 bases at J, with 10 bases between. CDR3 sequence: CASSIAADVEAFF. CDR3 in DNA: TGTGCCAGTAGTATAGCGGCGGATGTTGAAGCTTTCTTT.

The chain is built from TRBV5-5 and TRBJ1-2; D call uncertain. Per germline, CDR1 SGHKS and CDR2 YYEKEE (reference sequence). This CDR3 contains 14 residues. V was cut by 1 base and J by 0 bases, with 7 bases left in between. CDR3 DNA: TGTGCCAGCAGCTTGTTGGAGGCTAACTATGGCTACACCTTC. It translates to CASSLLEANYGYTF.

The gene calls are TRBV7-9 and TRBJ1-5; TRBD1 matches 8 bases. With 1 base clipped from V and 0 bases from J, the junction kept 2 bases outside the gene matches. Germline CDR1 reads SEHNR; CDR2 reads FQNEAQ (reference sequence). This CDR3 is 16 amino acids long. The CDR3 DNA reads as TGTGCCAGCAGCTTAGGGACAGGGATTAGCAATCAGCCCCAGCATTTT. Protein product: CASSLGTGISNQPQHF.

The chain uses TRBV13 and TRBJ2-3, with D possibly called TRBD1 or TRBD2 (5 bases each). Germline-derived CDR1 and CDR2 are PRHDT and FYEKMQ (reference sequence). The CDR3 spans 15 residues. Trimming took 2 bases from V and 1 from J, leaving 10 bases between them. CDR3 sequence (DNA): TGTGCCAGCAGCTTAAGGGGAGTGCGCACAGATACGCAGTATTTT. It translates to CASSLRGVRTDTQYF.

The chain is built from TRBV2 and TRBJ1-5; D is uncertain. The germline gives CDR1 SNHLY, CDR2 FYNNEI. This CDR3 region has 13 residues. Trimming removed 4 bases from V and 3 bases from J, with 7 bases in between. The CDR3 DNA is TGTGCCAGCAGTGCTAGGGTCAATCAGCCCCAGCATTTT. Residues: CASSARVNQPQHF.

The V call is TRBV4-3, the J call TRBJ1-6; TRBD1 matches 7 bases. CDR1 is LGHNA, CDR2 YSLEER, per germline. The CDR3 spans 20 residues. V lost 0 bases to trimming and J lost 3 bases; unmatched junction nucleotides: 14. CDR3 sequence (DNA): TGCGCCAGCAGCCAAGACTCGACCCGGGACAGCCCCTTCTATAATTCACCCCTCCACTTT. This sequence encodes CASSQDSTRDSPFYNSPLHF.

The V call is TRBV4-2, the J call TRBJ2-3; TRBD2 is a possible D gene (6 bases). CDR3 length: 16 residues. Germline V gives CDR1 LGHNA, CDR2 YNFKEQ. V was trimmed by 4 bases and J by 0 bases, leaving 14 bases between them. CDR3 DNA sequence: TGTGCCAGCAGCCCTTGGGGAGGAGATAGCACAGATACGCAGTATTTT. Amino acid sequence: CASSPWGGDSTDTQYF.

V and J are TRBV7-3 and TRBJ2-7, with a possible D match to TRBD1 (5 bases). The CDR3 is made up of 14 amino acids. Germline-derived CDR1 and CDR2 are SGHTA and FQGTGA. V was trimmed by 0 bases and J by 0 bases, leaving 6 bases between them. CDR3 bases: TGTGCCAGCAGCTTAACGGGGCCCTCCTACGAGCAGTACTTC. It translates to CASSLTGPSYEQYF.

The chain links TRBV19 to TRBJ2-2, with 13 positions matching TRBD2. The germline V gene encodes CDR1 LNHDA and CDR2 SQIVND (reference sequence). The CDR3 length is 19 residues. Trimming removed 8 bases from V and 2 bases from J; junction bases left unmatched: 14. CDR3: CASFSGLAGTTVNTGELFF. The CDR3 DNA reads TGTGCCAGTTTCTCGGGACTAGCGGGGACCACGGTCAACACCGGGGAGCTGTTTTTT.

This chain connects TRBV5-1 to TRBJ2-1; the match to TRBD2 covers 12 bases. After removal of 6 bases from V and 8 bases from J, the junction contained 9 bases not matched to a gene. This CDR3 spans 15 amino acids. Germline lookup yields CDR1 SGHRS and CDR2 YFSETQ. As DNA, the CDR3 is TGCGCCAGCACGAATCTAGCGGGGGGGCCGTATGAGCAGTTCTTC. This gives the protein CASTNLAGGPYEQFF.

This sequence joins TRBV6-5 and TRBJ2-3; the match to TRBD2 covers 15 bases. V lost 6 bases and J lost 7; bases outside the gene matches: 5. This CDR3 has 15 residues. Germline CDR1 MNHEY, CDR2 SVGAGI. The DNA for the CDR3 is TGTGCCAGCAGGCCGGGACTAGCGGGGGGTCATACGCAGTATTTT. This gives the protein CASRPGLAGGHTQYF.

This chain joins TRBV2 and TRBJ1-5; D possibly corresponds to TRBD1 (5 bases). The CDR3 is 14 amino acids. The germline gives CDR1 SNHLY, CDR2 FYNNEI. With 7 bases removed from V and 1 base from J, the gap between germline ends came to 11 bases. The CDR3 DNA reads TGTGCCAGCATGGTTGGGGGAAGCAATCAGCCCCAGCATTTT. Translation: CASMVGGSNQPQHF.

This chain links TRBV5-1 with TRBJ1-1; weak D call: TRBD1 (5 bases). V was cut by 4 bases and J by 5 bases, with 15 bases left in between. Germline assignment: CDR1 SGHRS and CDR2 YFSETQ. The CDR3 length is 14 residues. The DNA of the CDR3 is TGCGCCAGCAGCCCTCGGCAGGGCCGAACTGAAGCTTTCTTT. Protein: CASSPRQGRTEAFF.

The rearrangement uses TRBV5-1 and TRBJ1-4; TRBD1 agrees at 10 bases. Germline CDR1 reads SGHRS; CDR2 reads YFSETQ. V lost 2 bases, J lost 3 bases, and 4 bases stayed unmatched. The CDR3 totals 16 residues. DNA of the CDR3: TGCGCCAGCAGCTTCCGACAGGGGGCCGCTAATGAAAAACTGTTTTTT. This codes for CASSFRQGAANEKLFF.

This clone was observed once. The CDR3 bases are TGTGCCAGTAGTATAGTTGGGGGAGGTGTTCAAGAGACCCAGTACTTC. Its translation: CASSIVGGGVQETQYF. This chain uses TRBV19 with TRBJ2-5, with D perhaps matching TRBD2 (6 bases). Trimming removed 1 base at V and 2 bases at J, with 14 bases between. This CDR3 has 16 amino acids. Germline CDR1 LNHDA, CDR2 SQIVND (reference sequence).

The V gene is TRBV7-2, the J gene TRBJ1-5; D is unresolved. V shed 2 bases and J shed 5 bases, with 7 bases lying between them. The CDR3 loop spans 13 amino acids. Germline lookup yields CDR1 SGHTA and CDR2 FQGNSA. The CDR3 is CASSLLLDQPQHF. CDR3 coding DNA: TGTGCCAGCAGCTTACTCTTGGATCAGCCCCAGCATTTT.

V and J are TRBV5-1 and TRBJ2-7; TRBD1 matches at 7 bases. The CDR3 is made up of 13 amino acids. Trimming cost V 3 bases and J 6 bases; bases outside gene matches: 6. Germline CDR1 is SGHRS and CDR2 is YFSETQ. The DNA for the CDR3 is TGCGCCAGCAGCTCTGACAGGGTATCCGAGCAGTACTTC. Amino acid sequence: CASSSDRVSEQYF. The full variable domain, rest sourced from reference TRBV5-1 and TRBJ2-7, is KAGVTQTPRYLIKTRGQQVTLSCSPISGHRSVSWYQQTPGQGLQFLFEYFSETQRNKGNFPGRFSGRQFSNSRSEMNVSTLELGDSALYLCASSSDRVSEQYFGPGTRLTVT.

This rearrangement joins TRBV6-5 to TRBJ1-2; D call uncertain. Germline V gene sequence: CDR1 MNHEY, CDR2 SVGAGI. This CDR3 is built from 15 residues. Trimming pared 6 bases from V and 5 bases from J, leaving 19 bases between. The CDR3 bases are TGTGCCAGCAGCCTAAACCAACTTGGGCTGTATGGCTACACCTTC. Its translation: CASSLNQLGLYGYTF.

This clone has a handful of counts. The chain recombines TRBV7-2 with TRBJ1-6; 7 bases align to TRBD1. This CDR3 has 15 amino acids. J lost 8 bases, V lost 2 bases, and 6 bases had no gene match. The germline gives CDR1 SGHTA, CDR2 FQGNSA. The CDR3 nucleotides are TGTGCCAGCAGCTTATTCGGCAGGGGGTATTCACCCCTCCACTTT. Amino acids: CASSLFGRGYSPLHF.

The chain couples TRBV3-1 (or the pseudogene TRBV3-2) to TRBJ2-4; maybe TRBD2 (5 bases). Germline CDR1 is LGHDT and CDR2 is YNNKEL (reference sequence). The CDR3 contains 13 residues. Trimming cost V 3 bases and J 7 bases, with 10 bases left between them. Here the CDR3 DNA reads TGTGCCAGCAGCCAGTCGGGAATGAACATTCAGTACTTC. It specifies CASSQSGMNIQYF.

The J gene is TRBJ2-5, the V gene TRBV5-5; 12 positions agree with TRBD2. Germline CDR1 SGHKS, CDR2 YYEKEE (reference sequence). The ends lost 2 bases at V and 5 bases at J; junction bases unmatched: 7. CDR3 length equals 16 residues. The CDR3 protein is CASSFLASGGAETQYF. The CDR3 nucleotides are TGTGCCAGCAGCTTTTTGGCTAGCGGGGGGGCTGAGACCCAGTACTTC.

The rearrangement links TRBV5-6 to TRBJ2-5, with D hard to call. Germline lookup yields CDR1 SGHDT and CDR2 YYEEEE. The CDR3 sequence is 14 residues long. V lost 0 bases and J lost 2, with 8 bases in between. CDR3 protein: CASSLAQTQETQYF. The CDR3 DNA follows: TGTGCCAGCAGCTTGGCACAGACGCAAGAGACCCAGTACTTC.

The rearrangement joins TRBV12-3 or TRBV12-4 to TRBJ1-2; D call uncertain. The CDR3 has 13 residues. Trimming left V 3 bases short and J 4 bases short, with 9 bases between. CDR3 loop: CASSFGPLYGYTF. The CDR3 region has the DNA TGTGCCAGCAGTTTTGGCCCTCTCTATGGCTACACCTTC.

This chain uses TRBV4-3 with TRBJ1-1; TRBD1 matches at 7 bases. V lost 1 base to trimming and J lost 6 bases; unmatched junction nucleotides: 5. This CDR3 comprises 14 residues. From germline, CDR1 is LGHNA and CDR2 YSLEER. The CDR3 bases are TGCGCCAGCAGCCAAGTTAGGGGGCAGTCTGAAGCTTTCTTT. Residues: CASSQVRGQSEAFF.

The chain recombines TRBV7-6 with TRBJ2-7, with 7 bases fitting TRBD2. The germline V gene encodes CDR1 SGHVS and CDR2 FNYEAQ. The length of the CDR3 is 14 residues. The junction had 3 bases not matched to a gene; V was cut back by 1 base and J by 3 bases. In DNA form, the CDR3 reads TGTGCCAGCAGCTTAGGGTCTAGCGGCTACGAGCAGTACTTC. This encodes CASSLGSSGYEQYF.

The chain has TRBV6-5 and TRBJ1-1; TRBD1 is a possible D gene (6 bases). Trimming took off 6 bases at V and 5 bases at J, with 16 bases between the two ends. The CDR3 is made up of 14 amino acids. Germline CDR1 MNHEY, CDR2 SVGAGI. The DNA of the CDR3 is TGTGCCAGCAGCCCCCAGGGGCGACCGACTGAAGCTTTCTTT. It codes for CASSPQGRPTEAFF.

V and J are TRBV5-6 and TRBJ2-7; D unclear. The length of the CDR3 is 13 residues. V lost 2 bases to trimming and J lost 0 bases, with 6 bases between them. Looked up from germline, CDR1 is SGHDT and CDR2 is YYEEEE. DNA of the CDR3: TGTGCCAGCAGCTTACATACCTCCTACGAGCAGTACTTC. Amino acids: CASSLHTSYEQYF.

This chain uses TRBV30 with TRBJ2-6; D unclear. Deletions cut 3 bases from V and 0 bases from J, with 6 bases between. The CDR3 is 14 amino acids. Germline lookup yields CDR1 GTSNPN and CDR2 SVGIG (reference sequence). This CDR3 reads CAWRPISGANVLTF. The CDR3 DNA reads TGTGCCTGGAGACCAATCTCTGGGGCCAACGTCCTGACTTTC.

The chain carries TRBV4-3 and TRBJ1-2; D unresolved. CDR1 is LGHNA, CDR2 YSLEER, per germline. CDR3 size: 15 residues. Trimming pared 1 base from V and 4 bases from J, leaving 13 bases between. CDR3 in DNA: TGCGCCAGCAGCCAAGGGCTCGCGGACTTCTATGGCTACACCTTC. Translated, it gives CASSQGLADFYGYTF.

This chain joins TRBV5-4 and TRBJ1-1, with D perhaps matching TRBD1 (6 bases). This CDR3 is built from 14 residues. V gave up 7 bases and J gave up 0 bases, with 13 bases separating them. Germline-derived CDR1 and CDR2 are SGHNT and YYREEE (reference sequence). CDR3 sequence reads: CASGSGTLNTEAFF. Here the CDR3 DNA reads TGTGCCAGCGGTTCCGGGACACTGAACACTGAAGCTTTCTTT. Full variable domain (rest looked up from reference TRBV5-4 and TRBJ1-1): ETGVTQSPTHLIKTRGQQVTLRCSSQSGHNTVSWYQQALGQGPQFIFQYYREEENGRGNFPPRFSGLQFPNYSSELNVNALELDDSALYLCASGSGTLNTEAFFGQGTRLTVV.

The rearrangement links TRBV18 to TRBJ1-6; the D is unclear. Germline lookup yields CDR1 KGHSH and CDR2 LQKENI. The CDR3 sequence is 14 residues long. Trimming took 2 bases from V and 5 from J, leaving 7 bases between them. The CDR3 coding sequence is TGTGCCAGCTCACCAGTACAGAATAATTCACCCCTCCACTTT. Its protein is CASSPVQNNSPLHF.